This T cell receptor beta chain was captured in a study of shared clonotypes between healthy human individuals. Remarks on this clone: Its target is unknown.

Every contributor of samples was a Caucasian grown-up residing in Nashville, Tennessee. Generated by immunoSEQ multiplex PCR, the TCRdb table keeps only in-frame clones and is missing some. The sample records 950,000 to 1,100,000 clones, approximately 68% being singletons. Study-level findings and limits: Few donors restricted represented genetic and exposure-history diversity. Clonotype sharing among donors was thought likely to change with sequencing depth.

V lost 4 bases and J 4 bases, leaving 11 bases between the germline ends. The CDR3 loop spans 12 amino acids. Germline assignment: CDR1 SQVTM and CDR2 ANQGSEA. This sequence originates from a man aged 18 to 35 in good health. What was sequenced was memory CD4+ T cells sorted from blood. Sample subset: CD45RA-negative fraction. This chain joins TRBV29-1 and TRBJ2-7, with D possibly being TRBD1 (7 bases). CDR3 region: CSVVAGGYEQYF. The CDR3 DNA sequence: TGCAGCGTTGTAGCAGGGGGGTACGAGCAGTACTTC.